This T cell receptor (beta chain) derives from a study of blood T cell repertoires in COVID-19. About the research overall: The samples span acute and convalescent COVID-19 from the United States, Italy and Spain. T cells, B-cell-depleted T cells, or PBMCs provided the cDNA or gDNA that served as material.

Per the original data handling: Quantification of nucleated cells was approximated via reference gene primer amplification. TCRdb keeps only in-frame clones here, not all; method: immunoSEQ multiplex PCR. Clone size and the V and J calls come from that table; the DNA yielded D and trimming. This sample has about 150,000 clones; 70% to 90% occur once, and the top ten carry roughly 2.2%. V shed 2 bases and J shed 5 bases, with 10 bases lying between them. The CDR3 is made up of 14 amino acids. Germline assignment: CDR1 SGHAT and CDR2 FQNNGV. Sequenced: peripheral blood. The receptor was derived from a woman in her seventies with acute or convalescent COVID-19. This chain joins TRBV11-2 and TRBJ2-1, with a weak D call TRBD2 (5 bases). The CDR3 DNA reads as TGTGCCAGCAGCTTAATGAACGGGAACAATGAGCAGTTCTTC. Amino acid sequence: CASSLMNGNNEQFF.